This record concerns one T cell receptor beta chain sequence. The data derive from a study of blood T cell repertoires in COVID-19. Study-wide background: Sample material is recorded as cDNA or gDNA derived from T cells, B-cell-depleted T cells, or PBMCs.

Looked up from germline, CDR1 is SGHKS and CDR2 is YYEKEE (reference sequence). Trimming removed 1 base from V and 0 bases from J, with 10 bases in between. This CDR3 contains 16 residues. In the original analysis: Counts of nucleated cells, estimated from reference gene primer amplification, were obtained. TCRdb's copy holds only in-frame clones and misses some; the assay was immunoSEQ multiplex PCR. V and J calls and clone size follow that table, whereas D and trimming were derived from the DNA. The sample carries around 67,000 clones, 90% to 95% recorded once. The receptor comes from a human donor in a cohort sampled during active COVID-19. J is TRBJ2-2 and V is TRBV5-5, with TRBD2 as a possible D gene (5 bases). The sequenced sample consisted of peripheral blood. In DNA, the CDR3 is TGTGCCAGCAGCTTGATGAGGGAACCGAACACCGGGGAGCTGTTTTTT. Its protein product is CASSLMREPNTGELFF.